The next 31 T cell receptor beta chains were all read from a single sample in a study of blood T cell repertoires in COVID-19 (dated by TCRdb to the early 2020s). The library was prepared using the immunoSEQ multiplex PCR assay. TCRdb re-hosts the immuneACCESS table, in-frame sequences only. Its copies lack some clones; in the studies checked, an unresolved V gene accounts for under half of them, and the cause for the rest is not known. Recorded for this sample are some 110,000 clones; roughly 80% of them occurred a single time. The leading ten clones occupy 15% to 20% of the sample. Sequenced input: peripheral blood. Source of these receptors: a woman in her 70s with acute or convalescent COVID-19.

This clone was recorded only once. The V gene is TRBV15, the J gene TRBJ2-1; TRBD2 is a possible D gene (5 bases). The CDR3 runs 16 residues. The V end lost 3 bases, the J end lost 0 bases, and 12 bases lay between the germline ends. From germline, CDR1 is LNHNV and CDR2 YYDKDF (reference sequence). The CDR3 coding sequence is TGTGCCACCAGCAGGGCTGGGGAGAACTCCTACAATGAGCAGTTCTTC. Translated: CATSRAGENSYNEQFF.

This clone was counted once. CDR3 coding DNA: TGTGCCAGCAGCCCTTACATGAACACTGAAGCTTTCTTT. This gives the protein CASSPYMNTEAFF. The genes are TRBV14 and TRBJ1-1; D call uncertain. The V gene's germline CDR1 is SGHDN and CDR2 FVKESK. V lost 4 bases, J lost 0 bases, and 6 bases lay in between. The CDR3 covers 13 residues.

The rearrangement joins TRBV29-1 to TRBJ1-6, with 8 bases lining up with TRBD1. This CDR3 spans 16 amino acids. With 3 bases clipped from V and 6 bases from J, the junction kept 10 bases outside the gene matches. Germline assignment: CDR1 SQVTM and CDR2 ANQGSEA. CDR3 protein: CSVDPRTGRANSPLHF. CDR3 nucleotide sequence: TGCAGCGTTGATCCCCGGACAGGGAGGGCTAATTCACCCCTCCACTTT. Full variable domain (missing parts from reference TRBV29-1 and TRBJ1-6): SAVISQKPSRDICQRGTSLTIQCQVDSQVTMMFWYRQQPGQSLTLIATANQGSEATYESGFVIDKFPISRPNLTFSTLTVSNMSPEDSSIYLCSVDPRTGRANSPLHFGNGTRLTVT.

This clone was counted between two and nine times. The chain carries TRBV27 and TRBJ2-2, with D perhaps matching TRBD1 (6 bases). V was trimmed by 5 bases and J by 6 bases, leaving 22 bases between them. This CDR3 is 17 amino acids long. Germline CDR1 is MNHEY and CDR2 is SMNVEV (reference sequence). CDR3 sequence: CASSSPSTGMESGELFF. In DNA, the CDR3 is TGTGCCAGCAGTAGCCCCAGCACAGGGATGGAATCCGGGGAGCTGTTTTTT.

This chain uses TRBV15 with TRBJ1-5; possibly TRBD1 for D (5 bases). Germline V lookup: CDR1 LNHNV, CDR2 YYDKDF (reference sequence). V lost 1 base and J 4 bases, leaving 20 bases between the germline ends. The CDR3 runs 18 residues. In nucleotides, the CDR3 is TGTGCCACCAGCAGAGGTTCGGACACTTCGGGGGTGAATCAGCCCCAGCATTTT. It translates to CATSRGSDTSGVNQPQHF.

The rearrangement uses TRBV27 and TRBJ2-7; the D gene is possibly TRBD2 (5 bases). V dropped 5 bases and J dropped 6 bases, with 11 bases sitting between them. The germline V gene encodes CDR1 MNHEY and CDR2 SMNVEV (reference sequence). The CDR3 spans 12 residues. CDR3 sequence (DNA): TGTGCCAGCAGTGAGCTAGCAGGCGAGCAGTACTTC. Translated: CASSELAGEQYF.

The chain employs TRBV4-1 and TRBJ2-1, with 11 bases aligning to TRBD1. The CDR3 covers 16 residues. V gave up 4 bases and J gave up 7 bases; unmatched junction bases: 9. Per the germline V gene, CDR1 is MGHRA and CDR2 is YSYEKL. In DNA form, the CDR3 reads TGCGCCAGCAGCCTGACCGCCGGGACAGGGGGGAATGAGCAGTTCTTC. This translates into CASSLTAGTGGNEQFF.

A single count supports this clone. V is TRBV7-2 and J is TRBJ2-7; tentatively, D is TRBD2 (5 bases). Germline CDR1 is SGHTA and CDR2 is FQGNSA. The CDR3 spans 15 residues. The V end was cut by 5 bases, the J end by 4 bases, with 18 bases between. This chain's CDR3 is CASSPGVGIVYEQYF. In DNA form, the CDR3 reads TGTGCCAGCAGCCCCGGGGTGGGCATTGTATACGAGCAGTACTTC.

This clone was picked up one time. The V and J genes are TRBV21-1 and TRBJ2-1; whether TRBD1, the table's D call, matches the DNA was not checked. TRBV21-1 is a pseudogene locus. CDR3 length equals 15 residues. The CDR3 region has the DNA TGTGCCAGCAGCAGCCGGGACAGGGGTTACAATGAGCAGTTCTTC. Amino acid sequence: CASSSRDRGYNEQFF.

The CDR3 loop reads CASSEYGQGSGYTF. The CDR3 DNA is TGTGCCAGCAGTGAATATGGTCAGGGGTCTGGCTACACCTTC. This sequence joins TRBV25-1 and TRBJ1-2; possibly TRBD1 for D (6 bases). This CDR3 spans 14 amino acids. V gave up 0 bases and J gave up 7 bases, with 12 bases separating them. CDR1 MGHDK and CDR2 SYGVNS come from the germline V gene.

The chain has TRBV3-1 (or the pseudogene TRBV3-2) and TRBJ1-5; TRBD1 aligns across 8 bases. The J segment lost 6 bases and the V segment lost 3 bases, leaving 1 base of the junction unmatched. This CDR3 is built from 13 residues. From germline, CDR1 is LGHDT and CDR2 YNNKEL (reference sequence). CDR3 nucleotides: TGTGCCAGCAGCCAGGACAGGGCTCAGCCCCAGCATTTT. This codes for CASSQDRAQPQHF.

The chain carries TRBV5-1 and TRBJ1-5, with 7 positions matching TRBD1. The CDR3 runs 14 residues. Germline V gene lookup returns CDR1 SGHRS and CDR2 YFSETQ. Trimming cost V 2 bases and J 6 bases; bases outside gene matches: 5. CDR3 bases: TGCGCCAGCAGCTTAGGGGGCGCGGGTCAGCCCCAGCATTTT. Translating gives CASSLGGAGQPQHF.

The V and J genes are TRBV19 and TRBJ1-6; 7 positions agree with TRBD1. The CDR3 consists of 14 residues. V shed 4 bases, J shed 7 bases, and the junction held 4 bases outside the gene matches. Germline CDR1 reads LNHDA; CDR2 reads SQIVND (reference sequence). The DNA for the CDR3 is TGTGCCAGTAGTACCCAGGGGGGCAATTCACCCCTCCACTTT. It translates to CASSTQGGNSPLHF.

This clone was observed at least ten times. V gene TRBV7-6 combines with J gene TRBJ2-1; TRBD2 aligns across 7 bases. CDR1 and CDR2 (germline): SGHVS, FNYEAQ. The CDR3 totals 16 residues. The V and J ends lost 2 bases and 5 bases, in that order; junction bases with no gene match: 9. The CDR3: CASSLWEGQGDNEQFF. In nucleotides, the CDR3 is TGTGCCAGCAGCTTATGGGAGGGGCAGGGTGACAATGAGCAGTTCTTC.

The CDR3 region is CASSGRGYSYNSPLHF. As DNA, the CDR3 is TGTGCCAGCAGCGGCAGGGGGTACTCCTATAATTCACCCCTCCACTTT. The chain is built from TRBV2 and TRBJ1-6, with 7 bases lining up with TRBD1. This CDR3 has 16 amino acids. V trimming: 6 bases; J trimming: 0 bases; junction bases outside the gene matches: 5. Germline V gene sequence: CDR1 SNHLY, CDR2 FYNNEI.

V is TRBV18 and J is TRBJ1-4; D possibly corresponds to TRBD1 (6 bases). The V end lost 3 bases, the J end lost 3 bases, and 11 bases lay between the germline ends. The length of the CDR3 is 15 residues. Per the germline V gene, CDR1 is KGHSH and CDR2 is LQKENI. The DNA of the CDR3 is TGTGCCAGCTCACCTAACACAGGGTCTAATGAAAAACTGTTTTTT. It specifies CASSPNTGSNEKLFF.

The rearrangement joins TRBV6-7 to TRBJ2-3, with TRBD2 matching 15 bases. TRBV6-7 is classed as an ORF, of uncertain function. The ends lost 5 bases at V and 2 bases at J; junction bases unmatched: 5. The CDR3 is 17 residues long. DNA of the CDR3: TGTGCCAGCAGTGGACTAGCGGGGGGGGGAAACACAGATACGCAGTATTTT. Translation gives CASSGLAGGGNTDTQYF.

This clone was recorded only once. This chain links TRBV24-1 with TRBJ2-7, with unresolved D. The germline V gene encodes CDR1 KGHDR and CDR2 SFDVKD. CDR3 length equals 11 residues. Trimming shortened V by 9 bases and J by 6 bases, and 11 bases separated the two germline ends. The DNA of the CDR3 is TGTGCCACCTCGGCAGGCCGCGAGCAGTACTTC. Amino acid sequence: CATSAGREQYF.

This rearrangement joins TRBV7-6 to TRBJ2-5; 13 nucleotides agree with TRBD2. The CDR3 sequence is 17 residues long. The germline gives CDR1 SGHVS, CDR2 FNYEAQ. Trimming took 1 base from V and 5 from J; bases not matched to a gene: 7. The DNA for the CDR3 is TGTGCCAGCAGCTTAGGGGGACTAGCGGGGAGATCGGAGACCCAGTACTTC. This codes for CASSLGGLAGRSETQYF.

The chain recombines TRBV5-6 with TRBJ2-7; D is possibly TRBD1 (6 bases). This CDR3 region has 15 residues. V was shortened by 0 bases and J by 2 bases, with 12 bases between the two germline ends. Germline V gene sequence: CDR1 SGHDT, CDR2 YYEEEE. CDR3 sequence: CASSLGGQGTYEQYF. DNA for the CDR3: TGTGCCAGCAGCTTGGGGGGGCAGGGAACCTACGAGCAGTACTTC.

This rearrangement joins TRBV27 to TRBJ1-1, with TRBD1 identical over 8 bases. The CDR3 has 13 residues. Losses at the gene ends were 5 bases for V and 4 bases for J; bases not matched to a gene: 3. CDR1 MNHEY and CDR2 SMNVEV come from the germline V gene (reference sequence). CDR3 region: CASSVDRATEAFF. The DNA of the CDR3 is TGTGCCAGCAGTGTGGACAGGGCCACTGAAGCTTTCTTT.

The gene calls are TRBV7-2 and TRBJ2-1; D is ambiguous. The CDR3 contains 12 residues. CDR1 and CDR2 from the germline V gene are SGHTA and FQGNSA. The ends were cut back, 4 bases at V and 10 bases at J, with 11 bases in the middle. CDR3 in DNA: TGTGCCAGCAGCTACCCCCCGCGGGAGCAGTTCTTC. This sequence encodes CASSYPPREQFF.

The chain combines TRBV4-1 with TRBJ2-7; a weak D match, TRBD1 (5 bases). Germline CDR1 and CDR2: MGHRA and YSYEKL. The CDR3 sequence is 18 residues long. Trimming cost V 0 bases and J 3 bases, with 21 bases left between them. The CDR3 loop reads CASSQERQGLASSYEQYF. CDR3 DNA sequence: TGCGCCAGCAGCCAAGAAAGGCAGGGCTTGGCATCTAGCTACGAGCAGTACTTC.

The V gene is TRBV4-1, the J gene TRBJ2-2, with 8 bases fitting TRBD1. Trimming took 5 bases from V and 5 from J; bases not matched to a gene: 10. The CDR3 length is 16 residues. CDR1 MGHRA and CDR2 YSYEKL come from the germline V gene. The CDR3 sequence is CASSASRDRRTGELFF. In DNA form, the CDR3 reads TGCGCCAGCAGCGCTTCCCGGGACAGGAGGACCGGGGAGCTGTTTTTT.

The J gene is TRBJ2-5, the V gene TRBV5-1, with 9 bases lining up with TRBD1. CDR1 SGHRS and CDR2 YFSETQ come from the germline V gene. The junction had 12 bases not matched to a gene; V was cut back by 4 bases and J by 5 bases. This CDR3 is 16 amino acids long. CDR3 in DNA: TGCGCCAGCAGCCCTTCACGACAGGGGGTCGGGGAGACCCAGTACTTC. Translating gives CASSPSRQGVGETQYF.

The chain links TRBV7-9 to TRBJ1-4, with D uncertain. Trimming pared 3 bases from V and 2 bases from J, leaving 13 bases between. Germline V gene data show CDR1 as SEHNR and CDR2 as FQNEAQ (reference sequence). There are 16 residues in the CDR3. The CDR3 DNA reads TGTGCCAGCAGCTTCGGTCAGGCGGGGACTAATGAAAAACTGTTTTTT. Its translation is CASSFGQAGTNEKLFF.

The rearrangement uses TRBV3-1 (or the pseudogene TRBV3-2) and TRBJ2-7; D unresolved. Germline-derived CDR1 and CDR2 are LGHDT and YNNKEL (reference sequence). This CDR3 comprises 12 residues. V dropped 4 bases and J dropped 1 base, with 5 bases sitting between them. Here the CDR3 DNA reads TGTGCCAGCAGCCTGCGTTCCTACGAGCAGTACTTC. Protein sequence: CASSLRSYEQYF.

V and J are TRBV28 and TRBJ1-2, with TRBD1 matching 7 bases. This CDR3 has 12 residues. Trimming at V came to 8 bases and at J to 2 bases, leaving 2 bases not matched to a gene. Germline V gene lookup returns CDR1 MDHEN and CDR2 SYDVKM. The DNA of the CDR3 is TGTGCCAGCGACAGGGCAAACTATGGCTACACCTTC. This gives the protein CASDRANYGYTF.

The V gene is TRBV29-1, the J gene TRBJ1-2; D remains unclear. The CDR3 sequence is 10 residues long. Germline V CDR1 and CDR2: SQVTM, ANQGSEA. Trimming left V 3 bases short and J 3 bases short, with 2 bases between. CDR3 in amino acids: CSVDYYGYTF. The CDR3 DNA sequence: TGCAGCGTTGACTACTATGGCTACACCTTC.

The J gene is TRBJ1-1, the V gene TRBV6-1, with TRBD1 matching over 7 bases. This CDR3 spans 16 amino acids. CDR1 is MNHNS and CDR2 is SASEGT in the germline V gene. The junction had 10 bases not matched to a gene; V was cut back by 4 bases and J by 2 bases. In DNA form, the CDR3 reads TGTGCCAGCAGTGGGGGTTCGGGACAGTCTAACACTGAAGCTTTCTTT. Its translation: CASSGGSGQSNTEAFF.

This chain joins TRBV2 and TRBJ1-2; D is ambiguous. Per germline, CDR1 SNHLY and CDR2 FYNNEI. The CDR3 extends over 16 amino acids. The V and J ends lost 1 base and 7 bases respectively, with 19 bases between them. CDR3 residues: CASSEDYLPSTSGYTF. CDR3 DNA: TGTGCCAGCAGTGAAGACTACCTGCCCTCTACCTCTGGCTACACCTTC.